The 26 T cell receptor beta chains reported below all come from one sample, sequenced in a study of T-cell memory formation after mild COVID-19. TCRdb re-called the 5' RACE reads through MiXCR, storing one row per CDR3 protein. The sample lists under 450,000 distinct CDR3 sequences; over 13% were seen once. The sequenced sample consisted of PBMCs or a T cell subset sorted from them (not recorded which). The receptors were sampled from a man younger than 35 who had mild COVID-19 (a few samples of this study predate the infection). Cell type and time point are not known.

This clonotype has more than one count but fewer than ten. The chain is built from TRBV7-8 and TRBJ1-1; TRBD1 agrees at 9 bases. The CDR3 has 14 residues. The V gene end was trimmed by 4 bases and the J gene end by 6 bases; junction bases not matched to a gene: 6. Germline CDR1 is SGHVS and CDR2 is FQNEAQ. As DNA, the CDR3 is TGTGCCAGCAGCTCCCGGGACAGGGTTTCTGAAGCTTTCTTT. Protein sequence: CASSSRDRVSEAFF.

This clonotype has a count of ten or more. The chain joins TRBV7-8 to TRBJ1-2; the D is unclear. The CDR3 is 12 residues long. Germline V gives CDR1 SGHVS, CDR2 FQNEAQ. Trimming left V 3 bases short and J 6 bases short, with 8 bases between. CDR3 region: CASSFTGNGYTF. The CDR3 DNA follows: TGTGCCAGCAGCTTTACGGGGAATGGCTACACCTTC.

V usage is TRBV2 and J usage is TRBJ2-5; perhaps TRBD1 as D (6 bases). In germline, CDR1 is SNHLY, CDR2 FYNNEI. V shed 10 bases and J shed 2 bases, with 14 bases lying between them. This CDR3 is 13 amino acids long. CDR3 sequence reads: CATEAGAQETQYF. As DNA, the CDR3 is TGTGCCACCGAAGCAGGGGCGCAAGAGACCCAGTACTTC.

This clonotype was picked up many times. The chain is built from TRBV7-2 and TRBJ1-1; no clear D. This CDR3 is 13 amino acids long. Germline V lookup: CDR1 SGHTA, CDR2 FQGNSA. Trimming removed 4 bases from V and 9 bases from J, with 15 bases in between. DNA for the CDR3: TGTGCCAGCAGCTCGCCAGTGACCGGGAAAGCTTTCTTT. As protein: CASSSPVTGKAFF.

This clonotype has a handful of counts. V and J are TRBV19 and TRBJ2-1; unclear D gene. The CDR3 is 14 residues long. Trimming removed 9 bases at V and 1 base at J, with 13 bases between. The germline V gene encodes CDR1 LNHDA and CDR2 SQIVND (reference sequence). In DNA, the CDR3 is TGTGCCAGCCGGTCAGGCGGTTCCTACAATGAGCAGTTCTTC. Translated, it gives CASRSGGSYNEQFF. The full variable domain, completed using reference TRBV19 and TRBJ2-1, is DGGITQSPKYLFRKEGQNVTLSCEQNLNHDAMYWYRQDPGQGLRLIYYSQIVNDFQKGDIAEGYSVSREKKESFPLTVTSAQKNPTAFYLCASRSGGSYNEQFFGPGTRLTVL.

This sequence joins TRBV13 and TRBJ2-2; no clear D gene. Germline V gene lookup returns CDR1 PRHDT and CDR2 FYEKMQ (reference sequence). This CDR3 has 12 residues. Trimming took off 5 bases at V and 15 bases at J, with 16 bases between the two ends. This CDR3 is CASSPGPPEVFF. As DNA, the CDR3 is TGTGCCAGCAGCCCCGGACCGCCCGAAGTGTTTTTT.

This clonotype was picked up a small number of times. V gene TRBV3-1 combines with J gene TRBJ1-1, with D unclear. The germline V and J ends were trimmed by 2 bases and 1 base, with 8 bases remaining between them. Germline V gives CDR1 LGHDT, CDR2 YNNKEL (reference sequence). CDR3 size: 14 residues. The CDR3 sequence: CASSQMTENTEAFF. In nucleotides, the CDR3 is TGTGCCAGCAGCCAAATGACGGAGAACACTGAAGCTTTCTTT.

This clonotype was detected a few times. J is TRBJ1-4 and V is TRBV6-5; unclear D gene. The CDR3 is 14 amino acids. CDR1 and CDR2 (germline): MNHEY, SVGAGI. The V end lost 5 bases, the J end lost 5 bases, and 12 bases lay between the germline ends. The CDR3 coding sequence is TGTGCCAGCAGTACAGCACCTTTCAATGAAAAACTGTTTTTT. The encoded protein is CASSTAPFNEKLFF.

This clonotype was counted between two and nine times. The chain uses TRBV18 and TRBJ1-1, with D hard to call. The germline CDR1 and CDR2 sequences are KGHSH and LQKENI. There are 15 residues in the CDR3. V was pared by 5 bases and J by 0 bases, with 13 bases between. CDR3 DNA sequence: TGTGCCAGCTCATCCGCCGCACTGATGAACACTGAAGCTTTCTTT. Protein product: CASSSAALMNTEAFF.

This clonotype was observed many times. The J gene is TRBJ1-5, the V gene TRBV7-2; D is unclear. Germline assignment: CDR1 SGHTA and CDR2 FQGNSA. This CDR3 contains 14 residues. The V end lost 6 bases, the J end lost 2 bases, and 11 bases lay between the germline ends. The CDR3 nucleotides are TGTGCCAGCAGTTATGGGTTTGGCAATCAGCCCCAGCATTTT. It is translated as CASSYGFGNQPQHF.

This clonotype was seen only a few times. The rearrangement joins TRBV5-1 to TRBJ1-3; no clear D. Trimming shortened V by 0 bases and J by 0 bases, and 7 bases separated the two germline ends. CDR1 is SGHRS and CDR2 is YFSETQ in the germline V gene. The CDR3 extends over 15 amino acids. The CDR3 protein is CASSLGPSSGNTIYF. The DNA for the CDR3 is TGCGCCAGCAGCTTGGGCCCCTCCTCTGGAAACACCATATATTTT.

This clonotype occurred a few times. The CDR3 region has the DNA TGCGCCAGCAGCCAAGCGAGATTGATACCCGAGCTGTTTTTT. It encodes CASSQARLIPELFF. The gene calls are TRBV4-1 and TRBJ2-2; D call uncertain. This CDR3 has 14 amino acids. V lost 1 base and J 11 bases, leaving 14 bases between the germline ends. Germline assignment: CDR1 MGHRA and CDR2 YSYEKL.

V and J are TRBV12-3 or TRBV12-4 and TRBJ1-4; D may be TRBD1 (6 bases). Trimming left V 2 bases short and J 9 bases short, with 13 bases between. The CDR3 is 14 residues long. DNA of the CDR3: TGTGCCAGCAGTTTAAACAGGGTTTTGAAAAAACTGTTTTTT. It translates to CASSLNRVLKKLFF.

This clonotype was counted ten times or more. This chain joins TRBV5-1 and TRBJ2-1; D may be TRBD2 (5 bases). V was cut by 4 bases and J by 4 bases, with 15 bases left in between. The length of the CDR3 is 15 residues. Germline V gene data show CDR1 as SGHRS and CDR2 as YFSETQ. The CDR3 region is CASSPAGGLYNEQFF. CDR3 coding DNA: TGCGCCAGCAGCCCGGCGGGCGGATTGTACAATGAGCAGTTCTTC.

The V gene is TRBV7-2, the J gene TRBJ2-1, with 7 nucleotides matching TRBD1. V trimming: 6 bases; J trimming: 4 bases; junction bases outside the gene matches: 6. The germline CDR1 and CDR2 sequences are SGHTA and FQGNSA. The CDR3 is 14 amino acids. The CDR3 sequence is CASRRGRTYNEQFF. The DNA of the CDR3 is TGTGCCAGCAGGAGGGGGCGCACGTACAATGAGCAGTTCTTC.

In its sample, this clonotype was seen a few times. The chain links TRBV28 to TRBJ2-3; no clear D. Germline CDR1 and CDR2: MDHEN and SYDVKM. V lost 5 bases and J lost 6, with 9 bases in between. The CDR3 has 12 residues. For the CDR3, the DNA is TGTGCCAGCAGTCCTCTACGTGATACGCAGTATTTT. Translating gives CASSPLRDTQYF.

This clonotype showed up many times. This chain connects TRBV21-1 to TRBJ2-7; the table's D gene call, TRBD1, was not cross checked with the DNA. TRBV21-1 is classified as a pseudogene. The CDR3 is made up of 20 amino acids. CDR3 in amino acids: CASTLKGLRDRDRALYEQYV. The DNA of the CDR3 is TGTGCCAGCACCCTTAAAGGTCTGCGAGATCGGGACAGGGCTCTCTACGAGCAGTACGTC.

The V gene is TRBV5-4, the J gene TRBJ2-1; D is uncertain. The CDR3 length is 12 residues. Germline-derived CDR1 and CDR2 are SGHNT and YYREEE (reference sequence). V was pared by 2 bases and J by 3 bases, with 3 bases between. The CDR3 sequence: CASSFHYNEQFF. CDR3 DNA sequence: TGTGCCAGCAGCTTTCACTACAATGAGCAGTTCTTC.

The rearrangement uses TRBV5-1 and TRBJ1-4, with 8 bases matching TRBD1. V lost 3 bases, J lost 3 bases, and 4 bases stayed unmatched. The CDR3 has 15 residues. Germline CDR1 is SGHRS and CDR2 is YFSETQ. The CDR3 sequence: CASSSQGASNEKLFF. CDR3 sequence (DNA): TGCGCCAGCAGCTCGCAGGGGGCGTCTAATGAAAAACTGTTTTTT.

This clonotype has more than one count but fewer than ten. V gene TRBV12-3 or TRBV12-4 combines with J gene TRBJ2-3, with a weak D call TRBD2 (7 bases). CDR3 size: 13 residues. Trimming stripped 5 bases from V and 5 bases from J, with 11 bases between. CDR3 DNA sequence: TGTGCCAGCAGTCCAGGGGAGGGAGATACGCAGTATTTT. Residues: CASSPGEGDTQYF.

CDR3 amino acids: CSATTSVEAYEQYV. The CDR3 DNA sequence: TGCAGTGCTACCACCAGTGTGGAGGCCTACGAGCAGTACGTC. The chain carries TRBV20-1 and TRBJ2-7, with a possible D match to TRBD2 (5 bases). Trimming shortened V by 4 bases and J by 2 bases, and 15 bases separated the two germline ends. This CDR3 region has 14 residues. Per germline, CDR1 DFQATT and CDR2 SNEGSKA (reference sequence).

J is TRBJ2-3 and V is TRBV7-9; D may be TRBD2 (6 bases). Trimming removed 9 bases from V and 2 bases from J, with 12 bases in between. This CDR3 spans 13 amino acids. Germline V CDR1 and CDR2: SEHNR, FQNEAQ (reference sequence). The CDR3, as DNA: TGTGCCAGGGATAGCGGAGTCACAGATACGCAGTATTTT. It specifies CARDSGVTDTQYF.

The chain employs TRBV6-5 and TRBJ2-3; 10 bases align to TRBD2. V trimming: 0 bases; J trimming: 8 bases; junction bases outside the gene matches: 8. Germline V CDR1 and CDR2: MNHEY, SVGAGI. The CDR3 consists of 16 residues. CDR3 region: CASSYSLAAGGRTQYF. CDR3 coding DNA: TGTGCCAGCAGTTACTCCTTGGCAGCGGGGGGGCGTACGCAGTATTTT.

V and J are TRBV28 and TRBJ1-1, with 8 bases that match TRBD1. V lost 3 bases, J lost 4 bases, and 7 bases stayed unmatched. The CDR3 runs 15 residues. CDR1 and CDR2 (germline): MDHEN, SYDVKM. In nucleotides, the CDR3 is TGTGCCAGCAGTTTTGGGACAGGAGGGGTCACTGAAGCTTTCTTT. It is translated as CASSFGTGGVTEAFF.

This clonotype has more than one count but fewer than ten. V and J are TRBV20-1 and TRBJ1-2; D is unresolved. With 7 bases removed from V and 5 bases from J, the gap between germline ends came to 14 bases. The V gene's germline CDR1 is DFQATT and CDR2 SNEGSKA (reference sequence). This CDR3 has 12 amino acids. The CDR3: CSDGEWGYGYTF. CDR3 sequence (DNA): TGCAGTGACGGGGAGTGGGGTTATGGCTACACCTTC.

The V and J genes are TRBV4-1 and TRBJ2-1; tentatively, D is TRBD1 or TRBD2 (6 bases each). This CDR3 spans 13 amino acids. CDR1 MGHRA and CDR2 YSYEKL come from the germline V gene. V lost 8 bases to trimming and J lost 8 bases, with 16 bases between them. The CDR3 coding sequence is TGCGCCAGCGAGGGGGACTCGGGGTATGAGCAGTTCTTC. This codes for CASEGDSGYEQFF.